This entry concerns a single T cell receptor (beta chain). The CDR3 runs to 14 residues. J gave up 8 bases and V 6 bases, and 8 bases lay outside the gene matches. The germline V gene encodes CDR1 MNHEY and CDR2 SVGAGI. The data belong to a study of blood T cell repertoires in COVID-19. Study summary: Italy, Spain and the United States were the sources of the convalescent and acute COVID-19 samples.

As handled by the study authors: Reference gene primer amplification gave nucleated cell count estimates. Only in-frame clones appear in the TCRdb table, and some are missing; sequencing was by immunoSEQ multiplex PCR. V and J calls and clone size are given by that table; D and trimming were obtained from the DNA. The data hold 110,000 to 150,000 clones, with approximately 90% observed a single time. The J gene is TRBJ1-2, the V gene TRBV6-5; 11 bases fit TRBD1. The receptor's source is a woman over 75 with acute or convalescent COVID-19. The sample comprised peripheral blood. The chain's CDR3 is CASRRTGGLKGYTF. CDR3 bases: TGTGCCAGCAGAAGGACAGGGGGCTTAAAGGGCTACACCTTC.